The 12 T cell receptor beta chains listed next were all sequenced from one sample in a study of human T cells and chemical hapten exposure. Sample time point: pre-sensitization, week 0. The treatment denotes: therapeutic diphenylcyclopropenone sensitization with weekly scalp DPC. TCRdb analysed the RACE reads with MiXCR anew, one entry per CDR3 protein. The profile shows about 250,000 distinct CDR3 sequences, 7.5% to 9% of them singletons. This specimen was whole blood, taken in connection with sensitization to the hapten diphenylcyclopropenone (DPC). The receptors shown here come from a man aged 18 to 35 with alopecia areata. Some clones in this sample may be carry-over from other donors' samples.

The chain joins TRBV7-9 to TRBJ2-5; D is unclear. Per the germline V gene, CDR1 is SEHNR and CDR2 is FQNEAQ (reference sequence). V lost 5 bases and J lost 1, with 14 bases in between. The CDR3 consists of 15 residues. In DNA, the CDR3 is TGTGCCAGCAGCCCGCAGGCTGGACCCCAAGAGACCCAGTACTTC. Residues: CASSPQAGPQETQYF.

This clonotype was counted a single time. V usage is TRBV20-1 and J usage is TRBJ2-7; no clear D. The V gene's germline CDR1 is DFQATT and CDR2 SNEGSKA (reference sequence). This CDR3 has 12 amino acids. V lost 3 bases and J lost 6, with 12 bases in between. As DNA, the CDR3 is TGCAGTGCTAGTCGGAAGGTGGGCGAGCAGTACTTC. Encoded protein: CSASRKVGEQYF.

The chain employs TRBV10-3 and TRBJ2-5, with 7 nucleotides matching TRBD1. The trim removed 7 bases at V and 2 bases at J, leaving 7 bases unmatched. The CDR3 spans 14 residues. CDR1 and CDR2 (germline): ENHRY, SYGVKD. For the CDR3, the DNA is TGTGCCATCAAGGCGCCAGGGGGACAAGAGACCCAGTACTTC. Translation gives CAIKAPGGQETQYF.

The chain has TRBV6-4 and TRBJ1-2; TRBD1 might be the D (5 bases). Trimming stripped 4 bases from V and 6 bases from J, with 18 bases between. Germline values: CDR1 MRHNA, CDR2 SNTAGT. This CDR3 region has 15 residues. DNA for the CDR3: TGTGCCAGCAGTGGAGGCGAGGGGCAGGGTCATGGCTACACCTTC. Its translation: CASSGGEGQGHGYTF.

V usage is TRBV2 and J usage is TRBJ2-2, with D possibly matching TRBD2 (5 bases). CDR1 and CDR2 from the germline V gene are SNHLY and FYNNEI. This CDR3 is 15 amino acids long. Trimming cost V 5 bases and J 3 bases, with 13 bases left between them. The CDR3, as DNA: TGTGCCAGCAGTATCTTATCCGGGGACACCGGGGAGCTGTTTTTT. Protein sequence: CASSILSGDTGELFF. The full variable domain, its missing parts supplied by reference TRBV2 and TRBJ2-2, is EPEVTQTPSHQVTQMGQEVILRCVPISNHLYFYWYRQILGQKVEFLVSFYNNEISEKSEIFDDQFSVERPDGSNFTLKIRSTKLEDSAMYFCASSILSGDTGELFFGEGSRLTVL.

This clonotype showed up many times. V is TRBV5-1 and J is TRBJ1-1; 10 positions match TRBD1. Germline loops: CDR1 SGHRS, CDR2 YFSETQ. CDR3 length: 19 amino acids. After removal of 0 bases from V and 1 base from J, the junction contained 12 bases not matched to a gene. The chain's CDR3 is CASSLAPRQGAVKNTEAFF. The CDR3 nucleotides are TGCGCCAGCAGCTTGGCCCCCAGACAGGGGGCTGTTAAGAACACTGAAGCTTTCTTT.

The CDR3 DNA is TGCAGCGTTGACTTTGGCGGCACCTACGAGCAGTACTTC. Protein: CSVDFGGTYEQYF. This rearrangement joins TRBV29-1 to TRBJ2-7; D uncertain. The CDR3 has 13 amino acids. Trimming stripped 3 bases from V and 2 bases from J, with 11 bases between. Germline-derived CDR1 and CDR2 are SQVTM and ANQGSEA.

The chain combines TRBV15 with TRBJ1-1; D gene unclear. Germline CDR1 reads LNHNV; CDR2 reads YYDKDF (reference sequence). The CDR3 has 14 amino acids. V was cut by 0 bases and J by 2 bases, with 7 bases left in between. The CDR3 nucleotides are TGTGCCACCAGCAGAGATCGGGCTAACACTGAAGCTTTCTTT. Its protein is CATSRDRANTEAFF.

This clonotype was found many times. This sequence joins TRBV28 and TRBJ1-1, with 8 bases fitting TRBD1. Trimming cost V 4 bases and J 3 bases; bases outside gene matches: 7. The CDR3 loop spans 15 amino acids. Germline-derived CDR1 and CDR2 are MDHEN and SYDVKM. In DNA form, the CDR3 reads TGTGCCAGCAGTTCAAGACAGGGGTGGTACACTGAAGCTTTCTTT. Protein sequence: CASSSRQGWYTEAFF.

This clonotype was recorded a few times. The rearrangement uses TRBV29-1 and TRBJ1-5; 9 nucleotides agree with TRBD1. Looked up from germline, CDR1 is SQVTM and CDR2 is ANQGSEA. The CDR3 contains 13 residues. The junction had 3 bases not matched to a gene; V was cut back by 4 bases and J by 5 bases. The CDR3 DNA sequence: TGCAGCGTTGCCGGGACAGGGTATCAGCCCCAGCATTTT. Translation: CSVAGTGYQPQHF.

This clonotype occurred many times. The rearrangement joins TRBV5-1 to TRBJ2-5; 9 positions agree with TRBD1. CDR1 SGHRS and CDR2 YFSETQ come from the germline V gene. After removal of 4 bases from V and 2 bases from J, the junction contained 3 bases not matched to a gene. This CDR3 has 14 amino acids. The CDR3 here is CASSPGQGQETQYF. The CDR3 DNA follows: TGCGCCAGCAGCCCGGGACAGGGACAAGAGACCCAGTACTTC.

The V gene is TRBV7-8, the J gene TRBJ2-2, with D possibly TRBD1 on 5 matching bases. CDR3 length: 14 amino acids. Germline lookup yields CDR1 SGHVS and CDR2 FQNEAQ. The ends were cut back, 7 bases at V and 0 bases at J, with 9 bases in the middle. CDR3: CASNWGANTGELFF. CDR3 sequence (DNA): TGTGCCAGCAACTGGGGCGCGAACACCGGGGAGCTGTTTTTT.